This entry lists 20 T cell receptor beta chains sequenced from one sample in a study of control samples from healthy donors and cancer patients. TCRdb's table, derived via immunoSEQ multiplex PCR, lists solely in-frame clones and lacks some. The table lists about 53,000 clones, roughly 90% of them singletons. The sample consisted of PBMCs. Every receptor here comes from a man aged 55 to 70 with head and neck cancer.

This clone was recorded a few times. The CDR3: CASSLWGQGSGANVLTF. DNA of the CDR3: TGTGCCAGCAGTTTATGGGGACAGGGCTCTGGGGCCAACGTCCTGACTTTC. V gene TRBV27 combines with J gene TRBJ2-6, with TRBD1 matching over 9 bases. The CDR3 runs 17 residues. The V gene's germline CDR1 is MNHEY and CDR2 SMNVEV (reference sequence). Trimming took 1 base from V and 0 from J; bases not matched to a gene: 1.

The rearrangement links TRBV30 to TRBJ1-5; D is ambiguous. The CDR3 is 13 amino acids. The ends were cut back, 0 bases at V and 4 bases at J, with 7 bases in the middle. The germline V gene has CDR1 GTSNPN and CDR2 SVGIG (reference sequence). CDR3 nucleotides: TGTGCCTGGAGTGTACTTGGAAATCAGCCCCAGCATTTT. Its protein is CAWSVLGNQPQHF.

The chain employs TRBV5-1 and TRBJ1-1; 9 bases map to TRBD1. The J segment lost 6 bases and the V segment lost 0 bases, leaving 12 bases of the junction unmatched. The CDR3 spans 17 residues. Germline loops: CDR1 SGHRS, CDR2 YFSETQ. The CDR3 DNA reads TGCGCCAGCAGCTTGGGAATACGGGACAGGGCTGGCGCTGAAGCTTTCTTT. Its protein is CASSLGIRDRAGAEAFF.

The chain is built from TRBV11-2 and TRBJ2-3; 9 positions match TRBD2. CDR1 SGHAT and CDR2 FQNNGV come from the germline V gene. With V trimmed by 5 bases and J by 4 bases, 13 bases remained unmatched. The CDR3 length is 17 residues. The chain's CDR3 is CASSVLAGAGGPDTQYF. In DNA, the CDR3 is TGTGCCAGCAGCGTACTTGCGGGAGCGGGGGGCCCAGATACGCAGTATTTT.

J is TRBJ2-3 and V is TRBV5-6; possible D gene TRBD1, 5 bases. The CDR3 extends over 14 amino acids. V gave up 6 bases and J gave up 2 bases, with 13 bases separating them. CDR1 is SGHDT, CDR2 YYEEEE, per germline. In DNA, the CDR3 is TGTGCCAGCACGAGACAGAGAGTCACAGATACGCAGTATTTT. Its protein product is CASTRQRVTDTQYF.

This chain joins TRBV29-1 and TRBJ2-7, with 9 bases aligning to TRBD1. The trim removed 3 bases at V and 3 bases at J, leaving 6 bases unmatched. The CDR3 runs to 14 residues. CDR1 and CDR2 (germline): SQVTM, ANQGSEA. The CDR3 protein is CSVELNRGRYEQYF. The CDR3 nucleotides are TGCAGCGTTGAGCTTAACAGGGGGCGCTACGAGCAGTACTTC.

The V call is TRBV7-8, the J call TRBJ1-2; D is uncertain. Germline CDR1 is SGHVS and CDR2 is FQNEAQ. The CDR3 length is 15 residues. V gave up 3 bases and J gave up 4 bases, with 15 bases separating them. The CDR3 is CASSLLLRATYGYTF. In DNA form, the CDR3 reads TGTGCCAGCAGCTTGTTATTACGAGCAACCTATGGCTACACCTTC.

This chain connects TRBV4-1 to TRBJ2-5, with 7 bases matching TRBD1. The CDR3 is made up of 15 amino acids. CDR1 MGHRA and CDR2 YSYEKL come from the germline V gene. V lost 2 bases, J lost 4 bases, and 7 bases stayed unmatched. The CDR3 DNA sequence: TGCGCCAGCAGCCAACCAGACAGGGTGGGAGAGACCCAGTACTTC. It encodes CASSQPDRVGETQYF.

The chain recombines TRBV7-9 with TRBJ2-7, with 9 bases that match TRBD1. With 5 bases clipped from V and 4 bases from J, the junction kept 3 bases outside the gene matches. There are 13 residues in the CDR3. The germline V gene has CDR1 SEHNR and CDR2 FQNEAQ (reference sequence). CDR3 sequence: CASSRQGGYEQYF. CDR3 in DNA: TGTGCCAGCAGCAGACAGGGGGGGTACGAGCAGTACTTC. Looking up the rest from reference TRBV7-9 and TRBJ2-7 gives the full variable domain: DTGVSQNPRHKITKRGQNVTFRCDPISEHNRLYWYRQTLGQGPEFLTYFQNEAQLEKSRLLSDRFSAERPKGSFSTLEIQRTEQGDSAMYLCASSRQGGYEQYFGPGTRLTVT.

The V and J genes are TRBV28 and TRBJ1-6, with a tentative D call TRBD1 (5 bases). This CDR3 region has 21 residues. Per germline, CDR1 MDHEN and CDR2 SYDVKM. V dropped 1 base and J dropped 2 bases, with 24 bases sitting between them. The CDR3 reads CASSLSPVVEGFQAYNSPLHF. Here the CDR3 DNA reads TGTGCCAGCAGTTTATCTCCCGTGGTTGAGGGGTTTCAAGCCTATAATTCACCCCTCCACTTT.

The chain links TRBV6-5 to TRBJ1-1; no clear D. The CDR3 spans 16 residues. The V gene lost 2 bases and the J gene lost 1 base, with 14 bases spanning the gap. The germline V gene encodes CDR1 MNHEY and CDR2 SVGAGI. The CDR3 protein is CASSYGGNQKNTEAFF. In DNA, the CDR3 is TGTGCCAGCAGTTACGGTGGGAACCAAAAGAACACTGAAGCTTTCTTT.

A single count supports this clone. This chain's CDR3 is CAWSKTGIQETQYF. CDR3 DNA sequence: TGTGCCTGGAGCAAAACAGGGATTCAAGAGACCCAGTACTTC. This chain uses TRBV30 with TRBJ2-5; D possibly corresponds to TRBD1 (6 bases). Between the trimmed V and J ends, which lost 3 bases and 2 bases, there was a span of 13 bases. The CDR3 is made up of 14 amino acids. Per germline, CDR1 GTSNPN and CDR2 SVGIG (reference sequence). Together with reference TRBV30 and TRBJ2-5, the CDR3 gives the full variable domain: SQTIHQWPATLVQPVGSPLSLECTVEGTSNPNLYWYRQAAGRGLQLLFYSVGIGQISSEVPQNLSASRPQDRQFILSSKKLLLSDSGFYLCAWSKTGIQETQYFGPGTRLLVL.

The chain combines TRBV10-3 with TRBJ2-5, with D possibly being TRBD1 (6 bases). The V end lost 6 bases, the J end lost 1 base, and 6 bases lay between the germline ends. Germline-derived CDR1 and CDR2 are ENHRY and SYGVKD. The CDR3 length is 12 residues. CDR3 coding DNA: TGTGCCATCAGGGACAGCCAAGAGACCCAGTACTTC. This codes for CAIRDSQETQYF.

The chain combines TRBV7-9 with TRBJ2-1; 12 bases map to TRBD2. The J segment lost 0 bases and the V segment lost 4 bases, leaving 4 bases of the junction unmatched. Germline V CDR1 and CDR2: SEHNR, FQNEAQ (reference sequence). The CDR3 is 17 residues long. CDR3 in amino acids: CASSSSSGGASYNEQFF. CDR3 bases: TGTGCCAGCAGCTCCTCTAGCGGGGGGGCCTCCTACAATGAGCAGTTCTTC.

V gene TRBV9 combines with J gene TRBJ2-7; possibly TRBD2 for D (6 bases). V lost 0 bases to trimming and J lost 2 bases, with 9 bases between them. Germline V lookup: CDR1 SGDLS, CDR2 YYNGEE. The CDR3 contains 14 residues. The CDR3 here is CASSVAGDTYEQYF. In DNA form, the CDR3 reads TGTGCCAGCAGCGTAGCGGGAGATACCTACGAGCAGTACTTC.

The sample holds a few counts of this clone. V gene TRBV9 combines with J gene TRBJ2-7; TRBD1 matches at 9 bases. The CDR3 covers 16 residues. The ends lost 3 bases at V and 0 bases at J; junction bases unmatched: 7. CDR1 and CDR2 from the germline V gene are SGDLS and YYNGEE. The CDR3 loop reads CASSANRDRDSYEQYF. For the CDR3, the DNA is TGTGCCAGCAGCGCTAACCGGGACAGGGACTCCTACGAGCAGTACTTC.

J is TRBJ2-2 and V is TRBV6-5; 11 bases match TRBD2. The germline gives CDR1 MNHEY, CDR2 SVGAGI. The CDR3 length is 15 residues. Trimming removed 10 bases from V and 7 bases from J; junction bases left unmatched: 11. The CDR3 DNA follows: TGTGCCACCTTAGCGGGGGGGTCTCCTCACGGGGAGCTGTTTTTT. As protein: CATLAGGSPHGELFF.

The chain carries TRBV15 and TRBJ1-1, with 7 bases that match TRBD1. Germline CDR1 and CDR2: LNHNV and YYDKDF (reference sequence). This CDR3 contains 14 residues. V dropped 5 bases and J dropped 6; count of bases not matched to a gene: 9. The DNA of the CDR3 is TGTGCCACCAGCGTACAGACAGGGTCCCCTGAAGCTTTCTTT. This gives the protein CATSVQTGSPEAFF.

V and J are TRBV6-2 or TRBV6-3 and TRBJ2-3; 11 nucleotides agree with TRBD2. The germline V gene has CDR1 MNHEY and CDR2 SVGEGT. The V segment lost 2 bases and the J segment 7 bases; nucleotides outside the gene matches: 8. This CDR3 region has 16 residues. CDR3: CASSYPTSGSRNTQYF. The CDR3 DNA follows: TGTGCCAGCAGTTACCCCACTAGCGGGAGTCGGAATACGCAGTATTTT.

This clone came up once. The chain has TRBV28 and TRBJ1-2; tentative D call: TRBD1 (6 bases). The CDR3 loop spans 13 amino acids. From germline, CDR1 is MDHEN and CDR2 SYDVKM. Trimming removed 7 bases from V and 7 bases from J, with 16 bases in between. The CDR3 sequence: CASTLSRGSGYTF. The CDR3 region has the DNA TGTGCCAGCACCCTCAGCAGGGGCAGTGGCTACACCTTC.